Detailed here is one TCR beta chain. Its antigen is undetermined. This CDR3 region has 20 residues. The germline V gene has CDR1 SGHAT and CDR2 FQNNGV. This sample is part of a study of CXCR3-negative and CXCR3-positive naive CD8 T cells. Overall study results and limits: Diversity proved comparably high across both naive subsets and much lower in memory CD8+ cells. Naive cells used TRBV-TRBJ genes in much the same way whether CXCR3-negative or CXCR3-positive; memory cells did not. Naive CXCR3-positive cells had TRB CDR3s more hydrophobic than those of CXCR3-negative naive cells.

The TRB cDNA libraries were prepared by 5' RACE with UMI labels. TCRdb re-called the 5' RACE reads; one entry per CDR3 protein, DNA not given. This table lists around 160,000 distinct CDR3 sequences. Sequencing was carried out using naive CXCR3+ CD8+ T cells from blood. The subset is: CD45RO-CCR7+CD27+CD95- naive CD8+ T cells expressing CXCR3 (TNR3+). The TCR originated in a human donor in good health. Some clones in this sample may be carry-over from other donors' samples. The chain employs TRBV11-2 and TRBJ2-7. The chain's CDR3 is CASSLDLYMRMPDDSYEQYF.